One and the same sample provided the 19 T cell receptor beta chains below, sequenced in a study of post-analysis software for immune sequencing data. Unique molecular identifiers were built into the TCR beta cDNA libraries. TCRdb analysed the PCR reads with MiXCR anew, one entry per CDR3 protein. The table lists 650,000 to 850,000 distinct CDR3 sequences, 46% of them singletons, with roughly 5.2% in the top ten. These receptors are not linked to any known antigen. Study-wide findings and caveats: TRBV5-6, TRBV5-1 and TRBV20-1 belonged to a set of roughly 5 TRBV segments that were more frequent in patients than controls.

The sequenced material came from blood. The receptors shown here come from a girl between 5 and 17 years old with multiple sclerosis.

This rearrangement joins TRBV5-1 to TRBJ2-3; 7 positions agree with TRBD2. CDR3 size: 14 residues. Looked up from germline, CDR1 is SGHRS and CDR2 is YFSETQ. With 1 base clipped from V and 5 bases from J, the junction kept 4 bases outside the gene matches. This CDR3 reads CASSLPGGIDTQYF. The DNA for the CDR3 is TGCGCCAGCAGCTTGCCGGGGGGAATAGATACGCAGTATTTT.

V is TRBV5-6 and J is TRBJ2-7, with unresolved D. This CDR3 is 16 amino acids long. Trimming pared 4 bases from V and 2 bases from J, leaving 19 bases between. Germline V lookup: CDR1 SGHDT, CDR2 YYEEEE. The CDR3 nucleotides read TGTGCCAGCAGCCCAATGACCCGGACCCCTCCCTACGAGCAGTACTTC. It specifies CASSPMTRTPPYEQYF.

The CDR3 bases are TGTGCCAGCAGCTTGGATGGAGAACCCTATGGCTACACCTTC. Its translation: CASSLDGEPYGYTF. The chain links TRBV5-6 to TRBJ1-2, with no clear D. This CDR3 region has 14 residues. Looked up from germline, CDR1 is SGHDT and CDR2 is YYEEEE. V shed 0 bases and J shed 4 bases, with 10 bases lying between them. The variable domain in full, completed from reference TRBV5-6 and TRBJ1-2, reads DAGVTQSPTHLIKTRGQQVTLRCSPKSGHDTVSWYQQALGQGPQFIFQYYEEEERQRGNFPDRFSGHQFPNYSSELNVNALLLGDSALYLCASSLDGEPYGYTFGSGTRLTVV.

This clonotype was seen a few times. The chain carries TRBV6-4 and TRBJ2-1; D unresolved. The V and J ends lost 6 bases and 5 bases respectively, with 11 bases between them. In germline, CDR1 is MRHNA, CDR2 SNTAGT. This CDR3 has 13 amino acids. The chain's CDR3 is CASSPSANNEQFF. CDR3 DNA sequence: TGTGCCAGCAGCCCCAGTGCTAACAATGAGCAGTTCTTC.

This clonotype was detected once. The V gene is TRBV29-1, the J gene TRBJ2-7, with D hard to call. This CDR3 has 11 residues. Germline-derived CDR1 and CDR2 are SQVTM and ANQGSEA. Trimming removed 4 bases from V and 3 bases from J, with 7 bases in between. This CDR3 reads CSVGSFYEQYF. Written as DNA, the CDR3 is TGCAGCGTTGGGTCTTTCTACGAGCAGTACTTC.

CDR3 amino acids: CASSKTGNEQYF. CDR3 sequence (DNA): TGTGCCAGCAGCAAGACAGGGAACGAGCAGTACTTC. The V gene is TRBV5-6, the J gene TRBJ2-7; 7 nucleotides align to TRBD1. Trimming removed 4 bases from V and 5 bases from J; junction bases left unmatched: 3. Germline V lookup: CDR1 SGHDT, CDR2 YYEEEE. The CDR3 is 12 amino acids.

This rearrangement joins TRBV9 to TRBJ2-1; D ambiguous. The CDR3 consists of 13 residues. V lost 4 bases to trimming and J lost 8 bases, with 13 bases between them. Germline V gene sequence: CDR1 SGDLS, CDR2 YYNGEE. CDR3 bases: TGTGCCAGCAGCTCCCCCCATAGGGATGAGCAGTTCTTC. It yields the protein CASSSPHRDEQFF.

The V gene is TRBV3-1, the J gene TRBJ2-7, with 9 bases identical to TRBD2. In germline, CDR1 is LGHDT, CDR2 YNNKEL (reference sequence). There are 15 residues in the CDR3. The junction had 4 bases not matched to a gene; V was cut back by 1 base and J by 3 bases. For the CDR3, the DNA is TGTGCCAGCAGCCAAGTTGCTAGCGGGAACTACGAGCAGTACTTC. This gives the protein CASSQVASGNYEQYF.

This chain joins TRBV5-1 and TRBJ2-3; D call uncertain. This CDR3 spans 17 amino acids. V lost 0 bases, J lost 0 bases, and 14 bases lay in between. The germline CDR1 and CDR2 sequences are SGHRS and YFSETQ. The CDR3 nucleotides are TGCGCCAGCAGCTTGGCTTTAGGCATCTCTAGCACAGATACGCAGTATTTT. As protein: CASSLALGISSTDTQYF.

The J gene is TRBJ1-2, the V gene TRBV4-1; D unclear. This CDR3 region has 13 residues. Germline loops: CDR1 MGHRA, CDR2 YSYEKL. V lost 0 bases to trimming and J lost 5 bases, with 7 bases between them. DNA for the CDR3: TGCGCCAGCAGCCAAGATCAGCAGTATGGCTACACCTTC. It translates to CASSQDQQYGYTF.

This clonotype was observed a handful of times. The CDR3 is CASSALGREFNNEQFF. CDR3 nucleotide sequence: TGTGCCAGCAGTGCCCTAGGGCGGGAATTCAACAATGAGCAGTTCTTC. The chain couples TRBV6-2 or TRBV6-3 to TRBJ2-1; D might be TRBD2 (6 bases). The CDR3 is made up of 16 amino acids. V was clipped by 5 bases and J by 5 bases, with 19 bases between them. Looked up from germline, CDR1 is MNHEY and CDR2 is SVGEGT.

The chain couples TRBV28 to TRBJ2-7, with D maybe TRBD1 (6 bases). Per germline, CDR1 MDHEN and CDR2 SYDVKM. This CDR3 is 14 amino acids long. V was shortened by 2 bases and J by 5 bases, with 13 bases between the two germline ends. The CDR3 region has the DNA TGTGCCAGCAGTTTAGACAGGAGTCGGCACGAGCAGTACTTC. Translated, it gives CASSLDRSRHEQYF.

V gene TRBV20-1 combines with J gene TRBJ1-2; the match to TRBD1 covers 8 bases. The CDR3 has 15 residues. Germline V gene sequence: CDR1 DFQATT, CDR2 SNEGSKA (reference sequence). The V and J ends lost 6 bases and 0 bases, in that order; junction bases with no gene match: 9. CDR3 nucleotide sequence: TGCAGTGCAACCGGGACAGGAATAGCTAACTATGGCTACACCTTC. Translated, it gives CSATGTGIANYGYTF.

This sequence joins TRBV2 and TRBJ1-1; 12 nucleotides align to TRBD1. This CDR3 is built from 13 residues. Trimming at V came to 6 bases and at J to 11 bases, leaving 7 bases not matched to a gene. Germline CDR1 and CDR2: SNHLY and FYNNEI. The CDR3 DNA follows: TGTGCCAGCAGCGGGACAGGGGGCAACGATGCTTTCTTT. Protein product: CASSGTGGNDAFF.

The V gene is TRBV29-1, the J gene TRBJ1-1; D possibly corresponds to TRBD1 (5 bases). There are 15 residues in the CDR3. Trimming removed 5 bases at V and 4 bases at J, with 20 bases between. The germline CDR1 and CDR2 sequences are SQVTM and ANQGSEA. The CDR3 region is CSVPGPEVSITEAFF. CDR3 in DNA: TGCAGCGTTCCAGGGCCCGAAGTCTCAATCACTGAAGCTTTCTTT.

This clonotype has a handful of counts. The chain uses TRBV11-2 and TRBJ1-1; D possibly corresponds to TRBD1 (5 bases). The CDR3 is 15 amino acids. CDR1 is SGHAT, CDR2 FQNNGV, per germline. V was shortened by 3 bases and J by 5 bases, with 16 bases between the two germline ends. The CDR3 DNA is TGTGCCAGCAGCTTGAAACACAGGTTGGGGACTGAAGCTTTCTTT. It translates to CASSLKHRLGTEAFF. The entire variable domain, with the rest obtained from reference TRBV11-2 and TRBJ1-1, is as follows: EAGVAQSPRYKIIEKRQSVAFWCNPISGHATLYWYQQILGQGPKLLIQFQNNGVVDDSQLPKDRFSAERLKGVDSTLKIQPAKLEDSAVYLCASSLKHRLGTEAFFGQGTRLTVV.

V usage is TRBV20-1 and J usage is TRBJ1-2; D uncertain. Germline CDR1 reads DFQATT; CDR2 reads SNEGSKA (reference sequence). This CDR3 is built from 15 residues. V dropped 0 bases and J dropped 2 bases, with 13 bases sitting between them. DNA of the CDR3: TGCAGTGCTAGAGATTTTAGAGGAGTGAACTATGGCTACACCTTC. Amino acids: CSARDFRGVNYGYTF.

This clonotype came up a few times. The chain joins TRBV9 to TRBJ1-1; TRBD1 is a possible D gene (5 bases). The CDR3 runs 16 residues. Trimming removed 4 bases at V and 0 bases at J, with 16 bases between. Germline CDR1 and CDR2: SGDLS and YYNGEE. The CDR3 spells CASSPHPGLMNTEAFF. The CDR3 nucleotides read TGTGCCAGCAGCCCCCACCCGGGGCTGATGAACACTGAAGCTTTCTTT.

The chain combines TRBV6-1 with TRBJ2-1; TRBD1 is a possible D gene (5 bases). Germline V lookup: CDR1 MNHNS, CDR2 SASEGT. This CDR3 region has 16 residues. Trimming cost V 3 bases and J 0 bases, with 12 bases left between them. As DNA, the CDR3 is TGTGCCAGCAGTGATCAGGGCACAAGCTCCTACAATGAGCAGTTCTTC. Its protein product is CASSDQGTSSYNEQFF.